Below are 23 T cell receptor beta chains sequenced from a single sample in a study of T cell repertoires in cytomegalovirus infection. TCRdb used MiXCR to reprocess the reads, holding one entry per CDR3 protein. The sample lists 55,000 to 70,000 distinct CDR3 sequences; approximately 22% were seen once. Their antigens remain unidentified. Input material: PBMCs, sequenced either directly or after in vitro stimulation (not recorded which). These receptors were collected from a human donor in good health (CMV status not recorded). Some clones in this sample may be carry-over from other donors' samples.

V and J are TRBV20-1 and TRBJ1-6; D possibly corresponds to TRBD1 (6 bases). The germline V and J ends were trimmed by 0 bases and 5 bases, with 17 bases remaining between them. Germline lookup yields CDR1 DFQATT and CDR2 SNEGSKA (reference sequence). The CDR3 is 17 residues long. DNA for the CDR3: TGCAGTGCTAGAGATACCTGGGGGCAACCTGATAATTCACCCCTCCACTTT. Its protein is CSARDTWGQPDNSPLHF.

V usage is TRBV12-3 or TRBV12-4 and J usage is TRBJ2-7; D is perhaps TRBD2 (6 bases). V lost 8 bases and J 3 bases, leaving 17 bases between the germline ends. This CDR3 spans 14 amino acids. The CDR3 DNA reads as TGTGCCAGCGGGGTAGTTAGCGGAAACTACGAGCAGTACTTC. This sequence encodes CASGVVSGNYEQYF.

This clonotype was recorded at least ten times. The gene calls are TRBV7-8 and TRBJ1-1; possible D gene TRBD1, 5 bases. CDR3 length: 12 residues. Germline values: CDR1 SGHVS, CDR2 FQNEAQ. Trimming shortened V by 6 bases and J by 7 bases, and 12 bases separated the two germline ends. CDR3 nucleotide sequence: TGTGCCAGCAGACATATCGACAGTGAAGCTTTCTTT. Protein product: CASRHIDSEAFF.

The V call is TRBV11-3, the J call TRBJ2-3, with D maybe TRBD2 (6 bases). Germline V lookup: CDR1 SGHNT, CDR2 YENEEA. Trimming pared 6 bases from V and 0 bases from J, leaving 16 bases between. CDR3 size: 16 residues. The CDR3 DNA is TGTGCCAGCAGTCCAATTGTTGGGACTAGCACAGATACGCAGTATTTT. This codes for CASSPIVGTSTDTQYF.

The sample holds a few counts of this clonotype. CDR3: CASSKRDASTDTQYF. CDR3 in DNA: TGTGCCAGCAGTAAGCGGGATGCTAGCACAGATACGCAGTATTTT. J is TRBJ2-3 and V is TRBV12-3 or TRBV12-4; 7 bases line up with TRBD2. The CDR3 loop spans 15 amino acids. Trimming cost V 5 bases and J 0 bases; bases outside gene matches: 5.

Only a few counts were recorded for this clonotype. The chain uses TRBV12-5 and TRBJ2-7; D is perhaps TRBD1 (5 bases). With 5 bases removed from V and 5 bases from J, the gap between germline ends came to 16 bases. CDR1 LGHNT and CDR2 FRNRAP come from the germline V gene. This CDR3 is 14 amino acids long. The CDR3 nucleotides are TGTGCTAGTGGTCCCTCCGCAGGGCCTAACGAGCAGTACTTC. Translated, it gives CASGPSAGPNEQYF.

The genes are TRBV27 and TRBJ1-5, with D perhaps TRBD1 (6 bases). CDR3 length equals 14 residues. Per germline, CDR1 MNHEY and CDR2 SMNVEV (reference sequence). The V and J ends lost 8 bases and 2 bases respectively, with 13 bases between them. The CDR3 region has the DNA TGTGCCAGCGCGTACAGGGTCGGCAATCAGCCCCAGCATTTT. Protein product: CASAYRVGNQPQHF.

This clonotype came up a few times. The V call is TRBV4-1, the J call TRBJ2-3; no definite D call. Germline V gene data show CDR1 as MGHRA and CDR2 as YSYEKL. The CDR3 runs 14 residues. V lost 5 bases, J lost 1 base, and 10 bases lay in between. The CDR3 nucleotides read TGCGCCAGCAGCTCCCCGGCGGGCACAGATACGCAGTATTTT. Protein sequence: CASSSPAGTDTQYF.

This chain connects TRBV20-1 to TRBJ1-5; 11 bases match TRBD1. The CDR3 consists of 16 residues. J was trimmed by 2 bases and V by 6 bases; bases with no gene match: 9. The germline V gene encodes CDR1 DFQATT and CDR2 SNEGSKA (reference sequence). The CDR3 spells CSAGTGGGGGNQPQHF. CDR3 nucleotide sequence: TGCAGTGCCGGGACAGGGGGGGGTGGGGGCAATCAGCCCCAGCATTTT.

The chain has TRBV6-2 or TRBV6-3 and TRBJ1-5; D is unresolved. This CDR3 has 13 amino acids. The V end lost 4 bases, the J end lost 10 bases, and 14 bases lay between the germline ends. Germline lookup yields CDR1 MNHEY and CDR2 SVGEGT. The DNA for the CDR3 is TGTGCCAGCAGTTCCCCATTCGAAAGTCCCCAGCATTTT. This translates into CASSSPFESPQHF.

This clonotype was seen ten or more times. V usage is TRBV7-2 and J usage is TRBJ2-1; a weak D match, TRBD1 (5 bases). The germline CDR1 and CDR2 sequences are SGHTA and FQGNSA. Trimming left V 1 base short and J 4 bases short, with 17 bases between. The CDR3 runs to 17 residues. CDR3 sequence: CASSLVQGFDFYNEQFF. CDR3 sequence (DNA): TGTGCCAGCAGCTTAGTTCAGGGCTTTGACTTTTACAATGAGCAGTTCTTC.

This clonotype was seen a few times. V and J are TRBV6-1 and TRBJ2-1, with 8 bases identical to TRBD1. The CDR3 runs to 16 residues. The germline gives CDR1 MNHNS, CDR2 SASEGT. V shed 8 bases and J 9 bases; nucleotides not matched to a gene: 18. Here the CDR3 DNA reads TGTGCCAGCGGAAGGACAGGGAGAGCGAGTGAGCCTGAGCAGTTCTTC. This gives the protein CASGRTGRASEPEQFF.

The V and J genes are TRBV24-1 and TRBJ2-3, with D unresolved. The CDR3 length is 13 residues. V lost 4 bases, J lost 3 bases, and 7 bases lay in between. From germline, CDR1 is KGHDR and CDR2 SFDVKD. CDR3 protein: CATSDPPTDTQYF. In nucleotides, the CDR3 is TGTGCCACCAGTGACCCTCCGACAGATACGCAGTATTTT.

The rearrangement joins TRBV6-5 to TRBJ2-2, with TRBD2 matching over 9 bases. Germline V gene sequence: CDR1 MNHEY, CDR2 SVGAGI. This CDR3 has 17 amino acids. V trimming: 0 bases; J trimming: 8 bases; junction bases outside the gene matches: 10. DNA of the CDR3: TGTGCCAGCAGTTACTCCGGCGGGAGGGCTCAGAAAGGGGAGCTGTTTTTT. Translation: CASSYSGGRAQKGELFF.

The chain carries TRBV7-2 and TRBJ2-7; 9 nucleotides agree with TRBD1. This CDR3 spans 15 amino acids. Germline lookup yields CDR1 SGHTA and CDR2 FQGNSA. V lost 2 bases to trimming and J lost 3 bases; unmatched junction nucleotides: 5. CDR3 bases: TGTGCCAGCAGCTTACACCCGGGACAGGGCTACGAGCAGTACGTC. The encoded protein is CASSLHPGQGYEQYV.

This clonotype was seen a few times. This rearrangement joins TRBV28 to TRBJ2-1; D could derive from TRBD1 or TRBD2 (5 bases each). This CDR3 is built from 15 residues. Germline V CDR1 and CDR2: MDHEN, SYDVKM. V was pared by 5 bases and J by 6 bases, with 17 bases between. CDR3 protein: CASSLPGPRFNEQFF. CDR3 in DNA: TGTGCCAGCAGTCTACCGGGACCCCGGTTCAATGAGCAGTTCTTC.

This clonotype appeared many times. The rearrangement joins TRBV7-2 to TRBJ1-2, with a tentative D call TRBD1 (5 bases). V dropped 3 bases and J dropped 3 bases, with 11 bases sitting between them. The CDR3 totals 14 residues. Germline lookup yields CDR1 SGHTA and CDR2 FQGNSA. The CDR3 nucleotides read TGTGCCAGCAGCTTCAGCAGGGACGACTATGGCTACACCTTC. This translates into CASSFSRDDYGYTF.

This clonotype was seen ten or more times. The V call is TRBV7-6, the J call TRBJ2-1, with a weak D call TRBD2 (5 bases). This CDR3 comprises 17 residues. Trimming took 0 bases from V and 6 from J, leaving 18 bases between them. From germline, CDR1 is SGHVS and CDR2 FNYEAQ. The CDR3 bases are TGTGCCAGCAGCTTAGCGGGAGCGGTAACTCGCCCCAATGAGCAGTTCTTC. It is translated as CASSLAGAVTRPNEQFF.

V is TRBV12-3 or TRBV12-4 and J is TRBJ2-3; the D call may be TRBD1 or TRBD2 (5 bases each). There are 15 residues in the CDR3. V was shortened by 6 bases and J by 2 bases, with 15 bases between the two germline ends. CDR3 DNA: TGTGCCAGCAGCCCTCCCGGGACCCTCACAGATACGCAGTATTTT. Its protein product is CASSPPGTLTDTQYF.

This clonotype was recorded at least ten times. The chain recombines TRBV7-2 with TRBJ1-1; TRBD1 is a possible D gene (5 bases). Germline V gives CDR1 SGHTA, CDR2 FQGNSA. The CDR3 has 14 residues. The V gene lost 6 bases and the J gene lost 2 bases, with 13 bases spanning the gap. The DNA for the CDR3 is TGTGCCAGCAGGGGGGGAACAAGTAACACTGAAGCTTTCTTT. Its protein product is CASRGGTSNTEAFF. Together with reference TRBV7-2 and TRBJ1-1, the CDR3 gives the full variable domain: GAGVSQSPSNKVTEKGKDVELRCDPISGHTALYWYRQSLGQGLEFLIYFQGNSAPDKSGLPSDRFSAERTGGSVSTLTIQRTQQEDSAVYLCASRGGTSNTEAFFGQGTRLTVV.

In this sample, this clonotype turned up many times. V is TRBV7-2 and J is TRBJ1-6; possible D gene TRBD1, 6 bases. There are 13 residues in the CDR3. The germline V gene encodes CDR1 SGHTA and CDR2 FQGNSA. Trimming took 1 base from V and 14 from J, leaving 12 bases between them. In DNA form, the CDR3 reads TGTGCCAGCAGCTTAGAGGGGGGGGCGGCCCTCCACTTT. Its translation: CASSLEGGAALHF.

The chain uses TRBV7-2 and TRBJ1-2; tentative D call: TRBD1 (5 bases). CDR1 is SGHTA and CDR2 is FQGNSA in the germline V gene. CDR3 length equals 16 residues. V lost 2 bases to trimming and J lost 0 bases, with 13 bases between them. CDR3 protein: CASSLSLGLANYGYTF. CDR3 bases: TGTGCCAGCAGCTTATCACTGGGACTAGCTAACTATGGCTACACCTTC.

The chain couples TRBV6-8 to TRBJ2-1; 9 nucleotides agree with TRBD2. CDR3 length equals 16 residues. In germline, CDR1 is MNHGY, CDR2 SAAAGT. Trimming at V came to 5 bases and at J to 9 bases, leaving 14 bases not matched to a gene. DNA of the CDR3: TGTGCCAGCAGTCTTAGTGGCGGGAGGGCTTCTTGTGAGCAGTTCTTC. As protein: CASSLSGGRASCEQFF.